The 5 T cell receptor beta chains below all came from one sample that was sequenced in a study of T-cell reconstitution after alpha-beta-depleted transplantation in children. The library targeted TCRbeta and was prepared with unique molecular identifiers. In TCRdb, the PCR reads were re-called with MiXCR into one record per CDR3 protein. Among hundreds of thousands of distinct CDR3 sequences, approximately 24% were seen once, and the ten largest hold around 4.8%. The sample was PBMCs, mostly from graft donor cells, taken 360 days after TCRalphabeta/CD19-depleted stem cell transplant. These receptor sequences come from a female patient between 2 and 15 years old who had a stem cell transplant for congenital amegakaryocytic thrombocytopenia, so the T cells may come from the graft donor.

The CDR3 protein is CASSEYKSDTQYF. In DNA, the CDR3 is TGTGCCAGCAGTGAATATAAGTCAGATACGCAGTATTTT. The chain carries TRBV2 and TRBJ2-3; D is uncertain. CDR1 SNHLY and CDR2 FYNNEI come from the germline V gene. V was trimmed by 2 bases and J by 4 bases, leaving 7 bases between them. This CDR3 has 13 residues. Full variable domain (outside the CDR3, taken from reference TRBV2 and TRBJ2-3): EPEVTQTPSHQVTQMGQEVILRCVPISNHLYFYWYRQILGQKVEFLVSFYNNEISEKSEIFDDQFSVERPDGSNFTLKIRSTKLEDSAMYFCASSEYKSDTQYFGPGTRLTVL.

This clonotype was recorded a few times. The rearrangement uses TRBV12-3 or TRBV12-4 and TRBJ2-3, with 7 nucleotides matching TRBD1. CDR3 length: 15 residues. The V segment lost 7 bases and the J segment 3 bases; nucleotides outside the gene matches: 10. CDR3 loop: CASIPRDRETDTQYF. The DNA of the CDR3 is TGTGCCAGCATCCCCCGGGACAGAGAAACAGATACGCAGTATTTT.

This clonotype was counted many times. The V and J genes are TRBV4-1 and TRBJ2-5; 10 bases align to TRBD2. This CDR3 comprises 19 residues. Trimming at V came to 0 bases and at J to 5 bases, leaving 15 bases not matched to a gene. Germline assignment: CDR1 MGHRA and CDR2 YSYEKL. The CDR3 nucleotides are TGCGCCAGCAGCCAAGATCTCCGGACTAGCGGAGCTCGGGATGAGACCCAGTACTTC. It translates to CASSQDLRTSGARDETQYF.

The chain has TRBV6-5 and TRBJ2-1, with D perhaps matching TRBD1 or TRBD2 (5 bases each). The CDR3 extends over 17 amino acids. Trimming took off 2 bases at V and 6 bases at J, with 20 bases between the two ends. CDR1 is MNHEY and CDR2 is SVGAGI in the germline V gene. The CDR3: CASSYTYEGIETNEQFF. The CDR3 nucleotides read TGTGCCAGCAGTTACACCTATGAGGGGATAGAAACCAATGAGCAGTTCTTC.

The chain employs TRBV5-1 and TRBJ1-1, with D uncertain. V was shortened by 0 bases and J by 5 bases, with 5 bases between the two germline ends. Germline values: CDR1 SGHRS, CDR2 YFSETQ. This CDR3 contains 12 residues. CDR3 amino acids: CASSLDWTEAFF. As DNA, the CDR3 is TGCGCCAGCAGCTTGGATTGGACTGAAGCTTTCTTT.